The source of this T cell receptor beta chain is a study of regulatory T cells in long-lasting Graves disease. In regard to this clonotype: Its antigen is as yet unknown.

Study-wide points: TCR diversity was lower in persistent Graves' patients than in newly diagnosed ones.

Germline CDR1 SGHAT, CDR2 FQNNGV. V was clipped by 6 bases and J by 5 bases; unmatched bases: 11. The CDR3 length is 16 residues. CDR3 regions were amplified by Arm-PCR using iRepertoire HTBI primers to build TCR beta libraries. TCRdb passed the multiplex PCR reads through MiXCR, listing each CDR3 protein once. The sample carries some 340,000 distinct CDR3 sequences, 20% to 25% recorded once. Time point given: persistent/refractory GD, antithyroid drugs over 5 years with positive TRAb. PBMC RNA served as the TCR library source. The chain has TRBV11-2 and TRBJ2-5; TRBD1 matches 11 bases. Here the sequenced sample was peripheral blood mononuclear cells (PBMCs), taken when the disease was refractory, from a patient treated with antithyroid drugs. The source is a woman in her 40s with Graves disease. The CDR3 DNA sequence: TGTGCCAGCAGGAGCGTAACTGGACAGGGGGCGGAGACCCAGTACTTC. Amino acid sequence: CASRSVTGQGAETQYF.